A single sample gave rise to the 9 T cell receptor beta chains below, sequenced in a study of beta chain features in type 1 diabetes. Study-wide results and limits: Across all four CD4+ subsets, people with type 1 diabetes showed modestly shorter TCRB CDR3s.

What these receptors recognize is not known. Investigators reverse transcribed all isolated RNA, so they sequenced expressed TCRB transcripts. Only in-frame clones appear in the TCRdb table, and some are missing; sequencing was by immunoSEQ multiplex PCR. Of some 15,000 clones listed, under 80% were seen once; the top ten hold 0.79%. The sample taken for sequencing was stem cell memory CD4+ T cells from blood. These receptors were taken from a man aged 25 to 45 with type 1 diabetes.

The chain couples TRBV5-4 to TRBJ1-2, with TRBD1 identical over 9 bases. Germline-derived CDR1 and CDR2 are SGHNT and YYREEE (reference sequence). The ends lost 3 bases at V and 6 bases at J; junction bases unmatched: 15. The CDR3 runs to 17 residues. CDR3 nucleotides: TGTGCCAGCAGCTCGGCCCGGATTATACAGGGGGCGGATGGCTACACCTTC. This translates into CASSSARIIQGADGYTF.

The chain links TRBV7-9 to TRBJ1-1, with 8 bases that match TRBD1. The V segment lost 5 bases and the J segment 3 bases; nucleotides outside the gene matches: 8. The CDR3 runs to 15 residues. Germline CDR1 and CDR2: SEHNR and FQNEAQ (reference sequence). The CDR3 coding sequence is TGTGCCAGCAGCCCTGGGGGACAGGTTTACACTGAAGCTTTCTTT. Translating gives CASSPGGQVYTEAFF.

This chain joins TRBV7-9 and TRBJ2-2; 7 nucleotides match TRBD1. This CDR3 contains 16 residues. Losses at the gene ends were 5 bases for V and 5 bases for J; bases not matched to a gene: 11. Germline V gene lookup returns CDR1 SEHNR and CDR2 FQNEAQ (reference sequence). The CDR3 coding sequence is TGTGCCAGCAGCGATAGAGGATACAGGGGTACCGGGGAGCTGTTTTTT. Protein sequence: CASSDRGYRGTGELFF.

This chain links TRBV19 with TRBJ2-1, with 9 bases lining up with TRBD2. This CDR3 region has 17 residues. Germline values: CDR1 LNHDA, CDR2 SQIVND (reference sequence). V lost 6 bases, J lost 0 bases, and 9 bases stayed unmatched. CDR3 bases: TGTGCCAGTAGCTTGTGGACTAGCGCAGGCTCCTACAATGAGCAGTTCTTC. It codes for CASSLWTSAGSYNEQFF.

The chain is built from TRBV7-2 and TRBJ1-2, with no clear D. Trimming took 5 bases from V and 8 from J, leaving 21 bases between them. CDR3 length: 15 amino acids. Germline V gene data show CDR1 as SGHTA and CDR2 as FQGNSA. The CDR3 reads CASSPFGLGTTGYTF. The CDR3 coding sequence is TGTGCCAGCAGCCCATTTGGACTGGGAACTACCGGCTACACCTTC.

The chain links TRBV29-1 to TRBJ2-5, with D possibly TRBD2 on 8 matching bases. Germline values: CDR1 SQVTM, CDR2 ANQGSEA. The germline V and J ends were trimmed by 7 bases and 5 bases, with 32 bases remaining between them. The CDR3 loop spans 18 amino acids. The CDR3 reads CSASVPYRGRGAGETQYF. CDR3 coding DNA: TGCAGCGCCTCCGTCCCTTATAGGGGGCGGGGGGCCGGGGAGACCCAGTACTTC.

The CDR3 sequence: CASSPGGHSNTGELFF. The DNA of the CDR3 is TGTGCCAGCAGCCCTGGGGGACATTCGAACACCGGGGAGCTGTTTTTT. V is TRBV7-2 and J is TRBJ2-2, with a weak D call TRBD1 (6 bases). V was shortened by 5 bases and J by 0 bases, with 13 bases between the two germline ends. The CDR3 spans 16 residues. Germline values: CDR1 SGHTA, CDR2 FQGNSA.

This clone was seen a handful of times. V gene TRBV5-1 combines with J gene TRBJ2-1, with D maybe TRBD2 (6 bases). The CDR3 runs 13 residues. Trimming cost V 4 bases and J 6 bases, with 11 bases left between them. Germline loops: CDR1 SGHRS, CDR2 YFSETQ. The CDR3 sequence: CASSVGSLNEQFF. In nucleotides, the CDR3 is TGCGCCAGCAGCGTCGGGAGTCTCAATGAGCAGTTCTTC.

The sample holds a few counts of this clone. The chain has TRBV19 and TRBJ2-1, with 7 positions matching TRBD2. This CDR3 has 14 amino acids. The V gene end was trimmed by 4 bases and the J gene end by 5 bases; junction bases not matched to a gene: 5. Germline CDR1 LNHDA, CDR2 SQIVND (reference sequence). The CDR3 nucleotides are TGTGCCAGTAGTACAAGGACTAGTGACAATGAGCAGTTCTTC. It is translated as CASSTRTSDNEQFF.